This TCR beta chain was found in a study of T cell responses to AZD1222 COVID-19 vaccine. Sequencing used immunoSEQ multiplex PCR; TCRdb keeps in-frame clones, though not all of them. The data show some 79,000 clones, with over 60% seen just once and about 50% held by the top ten. V lost 5 bases and J lost 4, with 9 bases in between. Germline loops: CDR1 SEHNR, CDR2 FQNEAQ (reference sequence). The CDR3 extends over 12 amino acids. This clone came up once. The chain recombines TRBV7-9 with TRBJ2-7, with a tentative D call TRBD1 (6 bases). The sequence was obtained from an adult who received the AZD1222 COVID-19 vaccine. Sequencing was performed on peripheral blood, taken 28 days after the second AZD1222 dose. CDR3 coding DNA: TGTGCCAGCAGCCAGACAGGTTACGAGCAGTACTTC. It is translated as CASSQTGYEQYF.